The rows below give T cell receptor beta chains drawn from one sample of a study of shared clonotypes between healthy human individuals. Using immunoSEQ multiplex PCR, the repertoire was profiled, and TCRdb retains in-frame clones only, with some absent. The table includes approximately 500,000 clones, about 78% detected once. Source material: PBMCs. The receptors shown here come from a woman between 35 and 50 years old in good health. Some clones in this sample may be carry-over from other donors' samples. Both conserved end residues are part of each CDR3. The D gene is left open where the match is weak. Clone size appears in some rows only: once, few, many, or a class for an expanded clone.

TRBV28	-	TRBJ2-1	-	CASSLKLVHGNEQFF	TGTGCCAGCAGTTTGAAACTAGTTCATGGCAATGAGCAGTTCTTC
TRBV18	-	TRBJ2-2	TRBD2	CASSLAGEATGELFF	TGTGCCAGCTCACTAGCGGGAGAGGCCACCGGGGAGCTGTTTTTT
TRBV28	once	TRBJ1-5	-	CASSPRQTLKAQHF	TGTGCCAGCAGTCCCCGACAGACCTTGAAGGCCCAGCATTTT
TRBV19	-	TRBJ1-2	-	CASTSGAHGYTF	TGTGCCAGTACTTCAGGGGCCCATGGCTACACCTTC
TRBV27	-	TRBJ2-7	TRBD1	CASSPAGGLYEQYF	TGTGCCAGCAGTCCCGCAGGGGGCTTGTACGAGCAGTACTTC
TRBV6-7	-	TRBJ2-2	-	CASSYSLPLGRLYRSANTGELFF	TGTGCCAGCAGTTACTCGCTCCCCCTTGGACGACTCTACAGAAGCGCGAACACCGGGGAGCTGTTTTTT
TRBV7-2	-	TRBJ2-7	-	CASSSSLDTNMIYEQYF	TGTGCCAGCAGCTCCTCCCTTGACACGAATATGATCTACGAGCAGTACTTC
TRBV6-5	-	TRBJ1-1	TRBD1	CASSLRQGGTEAFF	TGTGCCAGCAGTTTGAGACAGGGGGGCACTGAAGCTTTCTTT
TRBV18	-	TRBJ2-1	-	CASSPDYSSYNEQFF	TGTGCCAGCTCACCAGATTATAGCTCCTACAATGAGCAGTTCTTC
TRBV5-5	-	TRBJ1-2	-	CASSLGLGDYGYTF	TGTGCCAGCAGCTTGGGTCTGGGCGACTATGGCTACACCTTC
TRBV18	-	TRBJ1-1	TRBD1	CASSPPVGQLFNTEAFF	TGTGCCAGCTCACCACCGGTGGGACAGCTCTTCAACACTGAAGCTTTCTTT
TRBV19	-	TRBJ2-4	TRBD2	CAFPGTSGPKNKNIQYF	TGTGCCTTCCCCGGGACTAGCGGCCCCAAAAACAAAAACATTCAGTACTTC
TRBV30	few	TRBJ1-1	TRBD1	CAWSVPDRGRAEAFF	TGTGCCTGGAGTGTACCGGACAGGGGGCGGGCTGAAGCTTTCTTT